The 13 T cell receptor beta chains presented below share a single source sample, sequenced in a study of T cells in Graves' hyperthyroidism and ophthalmopathy. Authors of the study amplified TCR beta CDR3 regions from RNA transcripts. First-round RT-PCR targeting the TCR CDR3 was performed with the HTBI primer set. TCRdb called the multiplex PCR reads again in MiXCR, with one record for every CDR3 protein. The table includes roughly 500,000 distinct CDR3 sequences, 46% detected once. The source material was peripheral blood or thyroid tissue (not recorded which). The receptors here all came from an adult woman with Graves' disease, either hyperthyroidism or ophthalmopathy (not recorded which).

This clonotype was seen only once. This chain links TRBV29-1 with TRBJ1-3; 9 positions match TRBD1. Trimming cost V 4 bases and J 6 bases; bases outside gene matches: 4. The CDR3 length is 13 residues. The germline V gene has CDR1 SQVTM and CDR2 ANQGSEA. CDR3 coding DNA: TGCAGCGTTGGCGGGACAGGGATAAACACCATATATTTT. This sequence encodes CSVGGTGINTIYF.

This clonotype has a handful of counts. The gene calls are TRBV29-1 and TRBJ1-1; D gene ambiguous. V lost 5 bases and J 0 bases, leaving 10 bases between the germline ends. This CDR3 region has 13 residues. Germline V gives CDR1 SQVTM, CDR2 ANQGSEA. The CDR3 DNA reads as TGCAGCGTTCACGCAGGTTTGAACACTGAAGCTTTCTTT. This translates into CSVHAGLNTEAFF.

The V and J genes are TRBV5-5 and TRBJ2-2, with D unresolved. Germline values: CDR1 SGHKS, CDR2 YYEKEE (reference sequence). This CDR3 comprises 14 residues. V lost 6 bases to trimming and J lost 1 base, with 10 bases between them. Written as DNA, the CDR3 is TGTGCCAGCACCGTGGGCGGGAACACCGGGGAGCTGTTTTTT. Encoded protein: CASTVGGNTGELFF.

This clonotype has a count of ten or more. V and J are TRBV11-2 and TRBJ1-1; D gene ambiguous. This CDR3 spans 15 amino acids. V was pared by 3 bases and J by 5 bases, with 16 bases between. The germline gives CDR1 SGHAT, CDR2 FQNNGV. CDR3 sequence: CASSFRLDPRTEAFF. CDR3 DNA: TGTGCCAGCAGCTTTCGACTGGACCCGAGAACTGAAGCTTTCTTT. Full variable domain (missing parts from reference TRBV11-2 and TRBJ1-1): EAGVAQSPRYKIIEKRQSVAFWCNPISGHATLYWYQQILGQGPKLLIQFQNNGVVDDSQLPKDRFSAERLKGVDSTLKIQPAKLEDSAVYLCASSFRLDPRTEAFFGQGTRLTVV.

Points on this clonotype: A much larger clone is a single base away; this may be a read error. This chain joins TRBV5-6 and TRBJ2-7, with D tentatively TRBD2 (6 bases). The CDR3 is made up of 14 amino acids. The germline V gene encodes CDR1 SGHDT and CDR2 YYEEEE. The DNA of the CDR3 is TGTGCCAGCAGCTTCCCGGGAGTAAGACACGAGCAGCACTTC. Translated: CASSFPGVRHEQHF.

This clonotype appeared many times. The chain combines TRBV2 with TRBJ2-7; no clear D gene. Trimming shortened V by 5 bases and J by 1 base, and 6 bases separated the two germline ends. This CDR3 spans 12 amino acids. Looked up from germline, CDR1 is SNHLY and CDR2 is FYNNEI. The CDR3 DNA sequence: TGTGCCAGCAGTCCTCAGTCCTACGAGCAGTACTTC. Protein: CASSPQSYEQYF.

This clonotype was detected only a few times. The V call is TRBV2, the J call TRBJ1-6, with unresolved D. Germline V gene sequence: CDR1 SNHLY, CDR2 FYNNEI. The germline V and J ends were trimmed by 3 bases and 2 bases, with 5 bases remaining between them. The CDR3 has 14 amino acids. The CDR3 reads CASSDSAYNSPLHF. CDR3 DNA sequence: TGTGCCAGCAGTGATAGCGCCTATAATTCACCCCTCCACTTT.

This clonotype appeared once. This rearrangement joins TRBV20-1 to TRBJ1-5; a weak D match, TRBD1 (5 bases). The CDR3 runs to 16 residues. V was clipped by 2 bases and J by 2 bases, with 16 bases between them. Per the germline V gene, CDR1 is DFQATT and CDR2 is SNEGSKA (reference sequence). The CDR3 nucleotides are TGCAGTGCTAGATCTGGGACTGTGGGAGGCAATCAGCCCCAGCATTTT. It specifies CSARSGTVGGNQPQHF.

There are a few counts of this clonotype. V and J are TRBV29-1 and TRBJ1-1, with D perhaps TRBD1 (6 bases). Trimming took off 7 bases at V and 1 base at J, with 10 bases between the two ends. This CDR3 has 12 amino acids. Germline V gene lookup returns CDR1 SQVTM and CDR2 ANQGSEA. The CDR3 nucleotides are TGCAGCGCGGTACAGGGGAACACTGAAGCTTTCTTT. Translated: CSAVQGNTEAFF.

This clonotype was picked up a small number of times. The chain's CDR3 is CSVDRLLYNEQFF. The CDR3, as DNA: TGCAGCGTTGACAGGTTGCTCTACAATGAGCAGTTCTTC. This rearrangement joins TRBV29-1 to TRBJ2-7; no clear D. The last part of the DNA fits TRBJ2-1 better; the J call may be wrong. The CDR3 sequence is 13 residues long. Germline CDR1 is SQVTM and CDR2 is ANQGSEA.

This chain connects TRBV6-2 or TRBV6-3 to TRBJ1-5, with 8 bases fitting TRBD1. Germline trimming cut 6 bases from V and 6 bases from J; bases unmatched to any gene: 10. The CDR3 contains 15 residues. From germline, CDR1 is MNHEY and CDR2 SVGEGT. The CDR3 nucleotides read TGTGCCAGCAGCTTGACAGGGGTAAGAGGTCAGCCCCAGCATTTT. Protein product: CASSLTGVRGQPQHF.

The chain uses TRBV6-5 and TRBJ1-6, with D perhaps TRBD1 (6 bases). CDR1 is MNHEY and CDR2 is SVGAGI in the germline V gene. The CDR3 covers 18 residues. V was trimmed by 7 bases and J by 0 bases, leaving 19 bases between them. The CDR3 bases are TGTGCCAGCAAGCCTGGGGGGGCAATCTCCTCCTATAATTCACCCCTCCACTTT. Translation: CASKPGGAISSYNSPLHF.

The CDR3 region is CAWSVRVLAGVETQYF. DNA for the CDR3: TGTGCCTGGAGTGTACGGGTACTAGCGGGAGTCGAGACCCAGTACTTC. V usage is TRBV25-1 and J usage is TRBJ2-5; the match to TRBD2 covers 11 bases. The V gene's germline CDR1 is MGHDK and CDR2 SYGVNS. Trimming removed 11 bases from V and 5 bases from J; junction bases left unmatched: 16. The CDR3 runs to 16 residues.